This entry is about one T cell receptor beta chain. Its specificity is unknown. The sample comes from a study of cytomegalovirus exposure and HLA in healthy donors. This CDR3 region has 12 residues. Germline CDR1 and CDR2: MDHEN and SYDVKM. The V end lost 4 bases, the J end lost 6 bases, and 8 bases lay between the germline ends. Unrecorded immune exposure was likely among donors, who were nominally healthy when sampled. Primers included in the PCR were 60 Vbeta and 13 Jbeta primers. TCRdb's table, derived via immunoSEQ multiplex PCR, lists solely in-frame clones and lacks some. This table holds roughly 80,000 clones, more than 75% found once. Study-level findings and limits: Later on, analysis showed that most CMV-associated TCR beta chains appeared to be HLA-restricted. Excluded were some V segments that proved indistinguishable, including TRBV6-2 and TRBV6-3. Within an earlier analysis, most TCR beta V segments proved productive either about 90% or about 30% of the time.

The chain has TRBV28 and TRBJ2-3; D not certain. The receptor was derived from a man in his forties in good health and CMV-seronegative. Sequences were obtained from PBMCs. CDR3 sequence reads: CASSSVSDTQYF. DNA for the CDR3: TGTGCCAGCAGTTCGGTATCGGATACGCAGTATTTT.